Listed below are T cell receptor beta chains from one sample, sequenced in a study of T cells in Graves' hyperthyroidism and ophthalmopathy. TCRdb processed the multiplex PCR reads anew with MiXCR; each CDR3 protein has one entry. The profile shows approximately 600,000 distinct CDR3 sequences, around 20% of them singletons. The sequenced material came from blood. The receptors shown here come from a man aged 25-45 years with Graves' ophthalmopathy. Each CDR3 is given with its conserved first and last residue. D genes are given only for firm matches. Rows may omit the clone size; those that give it use once, few, many or a size class.

v_gene	j_gene	d_gene	abundance	CDR3aa	CDR3nt
TRBV28	TRBJ1-1	TRBD1	many	CASTLTGARTEAFF	TGTGCCAGCACTCTCACAGGGGCGCGCACTGAAGCTTTCTTT
TRBV20-1	TRBJ1-2	TRBD1	NA	CSANSGQAYGYTF	TGCAGTGCCAACTCTGGACAGGCCTATGGCTACACCTTC
TRBV5-1	TRBJ2-1	TRBD2	NA	CASNPSGGIYNEQFF	TGCGCCAGCAACCCTAGCGGGGGGATTTACAATGAGCAGTTCTTC
TRBV6-4	TRBJ2-1	NA	NA	CASSVVLGQTSLCNEQFF	TGTGCCAGCAGTGTAGTTTTGGGGCAGACTTCTCTATGCAATGAGCAGTTCTTC
TRBV6-1	TRBJ1-1	TRBD1	NA	CASSPWTGGDTEAFF	TGTGCCAGCAGCCCATGGACAGGGGGTGACACTGAAGCTTTCTTT
TRBV2	TRBJ1-2	NA	many	CASSQGWNYGYTF	TGTGCCAGCAGTCAGGGCTGGAACTATGGCTACACCTTC
TRBV28	TRBJ2-7	NA	NA	CASSPSRVHEQYF	TGTGCCAGCAGTCCAAGTCGGGTCCACGAGCAGTACTTC
TRBV6-5	TRBJ1-2	NA	NA	CASSSFEGGYTF	TGTGCCAGCAGTTCTTTCGAGGGGGGCTACACCTTC
TRBV27	TRBJ1-1	NA	many	CASSLIGTDTEAFF	TGTGCCAGCAGTTTGATCGGTACAGACACTGAAGCTTTCTTT
TRBV2	TRBJ2-7	TRBD2	many	CASSRTGTSVEEQYF	TGTGCCAGCAGCCGAACCGGGACTAGCGTAGAGGAGCAGTACTTC
TRBV27	TRBJ2-1	TRBD2	many	CASSLWLAGGKNNEQFF	TGTGCCAGCAGTTTGTGGCTAGCGGGAGGGAAGAACAATGAGCAGTTCTTC
TRBV24-1	TRBJ2-3	NA	many	CATSDPEFDTQYF	TGTGCCACCAGTGATCCCGAGTTCGATACGCAGTATTTT
TRBV7-3	TRBJ2-2	NA	NA	CASSLIGGDSTGELFF	TGTGCCAGCAGCTTAATTGGGGGAGACTCCACCGGGGAGCTGTTTTTT
TRBV9	TRBJ2-1	TRBD2	few	CASSGGLAGGSYNEQFF	TGTGCCAGCAGCGGAGGACTAGCGGGAGGGTCCTACAATGAGCAGTTCTTC
TRBV7-9	TRBJ2-7	NA	many	CASSLEWGSYEQYF	TGTGCCAGCAGCTTAGAGTGGGGCTCCTACGAGCAGTACTTC
TRBV20-1	TRBJ2-3	TRBD2	NA	CSARGTSGRADTQYF	TGCAGTGCTAGGGGGACTAGCGGGAGGGCAGATACGCAGTATTTT
TRBV6-2/TRBV6-3	TRBJ1-5	NA	NA	CASSARGSGGNQPQHF	TGTGCCAGCAGCGCCAGAGGCTCTGGGGGCAATCAGCCCCAGCATTTT
TRBV15	TRBJ2-7	TRBD2	few	CATSTSLSGTSGSRQDEQYF	TGTGCCACCAGCACCAGTTTATCCGGGACTAGCGGGAGTAGGCAGGACGAGCAGTACTTC
TRBV18	TRBJ2-7	NA	few	CASSPSETVSSEQYF	TGTGCCAGCTCACCATCGGAGACAGTTTCCTCGGAGCAGTACTTC
TRBV9	TRBJ2-1	NA	many	CASSVTPQGTSPGNEQFF	TGTGCCAGCAGCGTAACCCCCCAGGGCACCTCCCCGGGCAATGAGCAGTTCTTC
TRBV2	TRBJ2-3	TRBD2	many	CASSEMASGSTDTQYF	TGTGCCAGCAGTGAGATGGCTAGCGGGAGCACAGATACGCAGTATTTT
TRBV29-1	TRBJ1-5	TRBD1	few	CSVGDRPRGQPQHF	TGCAGCGTTGGGGACAGGCCGAGGGGTCAGCCCCAGCATTTT
TRBV12-5	TRBJ2-1	TRBD2	few	CASGLWGGGYNEQFF	TGTGCTAGTGGTTTGTGGGGGGGGGGCTACAATGAGCAGTTCTTC
TRBV6-1	TRBJ2-7	TRBD2	NA	CASSEPSGQTYEQYF	TGTGCCAGCAGTGAACCTAGCGGGCAGACCTACGAGCAGTACTTC
TRBV13	TRBJ1-1	TRBD1	many	CASSSRGHEAFF	TGTGCCAGCAGCTCCAGGGGGCACGAAGCTTTCTTT
TRBV25-1	TRBJ1-1	NA	NA	CASSEPGRLEAFF	TGTGCCAGCAGTGAACCCGGACGGTTAGAAGCTTTCTTT
TRBV6-1	TRBJ2-1	NA	few	CASSPRARPSSYNEQFF	TGTGCCAGCAGCCCTCGGGCGCGCCCTAGCTCCTACAATGAGCAGTTCTTC
TRBV27	TRBJ2-5	TRBD1	many	CASSLRTGYQETQYF	TGTGCCAGCAGTCTCCGGACAGGGTACCAAGAGACCCAGTACTTC
TRBV5-1	TRBJ1-6	NA	NA	CASRPIGDFNSPLHF	TGCGCCAGCAGGCCGATCGGGGACTTCAATTCACCCCTCCACTTT
TRBV9	TRBJ1-5	NA	few	CASSSTVDSNQPQHF	TGTGCCAGCAGCAGCACCGTGGATAGCAATCAGCCCCAGCATTTT
TRBV6-2/TRBV6-3	TRBJ2-1	TRBD2	NA	CASSYSTSGYNEQFF	TGTGCCAGCAGTTACTCGACTAGCGGGTACAATGAGCAGTTCTTC
TRBV5-8	TRBJ2-3	NA	many	CASSLKGRTDTQYF	TGTGCCAGCAGCTTGAAGGGTAGGACAGATACGCAGTATTTT
TRBV10-3	TRBJ2-5	NA	NA	CAISESAGQRETQYF	TGTGCCATCAGTGAGTCGGCAGGACAGCGAGAGACCCAGTACTTC
TRBV5-5	TRBJ2-2	NA	NA	CASTTAYTGELFF	TGTGCCAGCACCACAGCTTACACCGGGGAGCTGTTTTTT
TRBV19	TRBJ1-4	NA	NA	CASSIDPTGANEKLFF	TGTGCCAGTAGTATAGATCCGACGGGAGCAAATGAAAAACTGTTTTTT
TRBV20-1	TRBJ2-3	NA	NA	CSASKLEARRPDTQYF	TGCAGTGCTAGTAAATTGGAGGCCCGGCGGCCAGATACGCAGTATTTT
TRBV7-2	TRBJ2-1	TRBD2	few	CASSARTSGGRNEQFF	TGTGCCAGCAGCGCCCGCACTAGCGGGGGCCGCAATGAGCAGTTCTTC
TRBV5-1	TRBJ2-7	TRBD1	many	CASSSPGQASYEQYF	TGCGCCAGCAGCTCCCCGGGACAGGCCTCCTACGAGCAGTACTTC
TRBV18	TRBJ2-5	NA	few	CASSAGFQETQYF	TGTGCCAGCTCGGCGGGATTTCAAGAGACCCAGTACTTC
TRBV30	TRBJ1-4	NA	NA	CAWSSMGSAGEKLFF	TGTGCCTGGAGTTCAATGGGGTCAGCGGGTGAAAAACTGTTTTTT
TRBV7-2	TRBJ1-4	NA	NA	CASSPSPPANEKLFF	TGTGCCAGCAGTCCGAGTCCCCCGGCTAATGAAAAACTGTTTTTT
TRBV29-1	TRBJ2-5	NA	NA	CSVEGAGASETQYF	TGCAGCGTTGAGGGGGCGGGAGCGTCAGAGACCCAGTACTTC